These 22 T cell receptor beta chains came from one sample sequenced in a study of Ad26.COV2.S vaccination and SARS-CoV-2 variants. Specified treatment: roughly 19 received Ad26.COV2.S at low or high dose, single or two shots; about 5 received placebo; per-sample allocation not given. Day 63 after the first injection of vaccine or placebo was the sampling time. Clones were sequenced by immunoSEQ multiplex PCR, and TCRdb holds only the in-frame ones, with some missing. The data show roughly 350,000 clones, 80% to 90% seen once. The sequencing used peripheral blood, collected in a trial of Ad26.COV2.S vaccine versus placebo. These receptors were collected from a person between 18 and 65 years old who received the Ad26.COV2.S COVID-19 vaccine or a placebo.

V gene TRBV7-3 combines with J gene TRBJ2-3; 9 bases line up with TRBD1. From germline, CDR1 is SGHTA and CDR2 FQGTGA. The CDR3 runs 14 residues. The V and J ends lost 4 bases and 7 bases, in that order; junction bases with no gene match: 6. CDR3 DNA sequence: TGTGCCAGCAGCTCGACAGGGGGATTGAATACGCAGTATTTT. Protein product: CASSSTGGLNTQYF.

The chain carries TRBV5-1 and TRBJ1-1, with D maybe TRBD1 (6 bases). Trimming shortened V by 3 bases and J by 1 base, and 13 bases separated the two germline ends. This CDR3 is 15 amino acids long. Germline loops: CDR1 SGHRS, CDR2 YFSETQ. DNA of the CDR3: TGCGCCAGCAGCTGGACTACAGGGCCGAACACTGAAGCTTTCTTT. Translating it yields CASSWTTGPNTEAFF. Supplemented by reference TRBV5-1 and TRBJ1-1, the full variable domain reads KAGVTQTPRYLIKTRGQQVTLSCSPISGHRSVSWYQQTPGQGLQFLFEYFSETQRNKGNFPGRFSGRQFSNSRSEMNVSTLELGDSALYLCASSWTTGPNTEAFFGQGTRLTVV.

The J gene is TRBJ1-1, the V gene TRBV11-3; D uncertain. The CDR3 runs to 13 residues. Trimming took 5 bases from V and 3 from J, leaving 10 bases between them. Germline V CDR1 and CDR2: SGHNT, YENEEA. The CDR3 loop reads CASSLQTHTEAFF. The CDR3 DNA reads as TGTGCCAGCAGCCTACAAACACACACTGAAGCTTTCTTT.

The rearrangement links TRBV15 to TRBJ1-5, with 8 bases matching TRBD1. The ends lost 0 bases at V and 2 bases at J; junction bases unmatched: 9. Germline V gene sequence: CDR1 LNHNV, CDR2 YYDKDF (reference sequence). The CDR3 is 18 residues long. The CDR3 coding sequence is TGTGCCACCAGCAGAGATCTCCGGACAGGGAGGGGCAATCAGCCCCAGCATTTT. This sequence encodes CATSRDLRTGRGNQPQHF.

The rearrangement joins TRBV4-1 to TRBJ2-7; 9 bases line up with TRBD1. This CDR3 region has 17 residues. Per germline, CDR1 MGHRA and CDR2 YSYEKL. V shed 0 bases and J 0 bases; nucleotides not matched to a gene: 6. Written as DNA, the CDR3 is TGCGCCAGCAGCCAAGATCCGACAGGGGGGAGCTCCTACGAGCAGTACTTC. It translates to CASSQDPTGGSSYEQYF.

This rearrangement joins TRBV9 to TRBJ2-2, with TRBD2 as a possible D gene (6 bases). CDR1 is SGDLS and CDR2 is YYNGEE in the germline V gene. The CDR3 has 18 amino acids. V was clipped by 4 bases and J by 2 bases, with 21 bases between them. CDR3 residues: CASSSEGGDSHNTGELFF. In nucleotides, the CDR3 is TGTGCCAGCAGCTCAGAGGGCGGGGATTCACATAACACCGGGGAGCTGTTTTTT.

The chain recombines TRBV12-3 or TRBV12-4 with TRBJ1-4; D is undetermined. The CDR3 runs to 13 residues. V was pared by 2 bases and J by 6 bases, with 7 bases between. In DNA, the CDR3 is TGTGCCAGCAGTTTACGACGGGATGAAAAACTGTTTTTT. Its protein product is CASSLRRDEKLFF.

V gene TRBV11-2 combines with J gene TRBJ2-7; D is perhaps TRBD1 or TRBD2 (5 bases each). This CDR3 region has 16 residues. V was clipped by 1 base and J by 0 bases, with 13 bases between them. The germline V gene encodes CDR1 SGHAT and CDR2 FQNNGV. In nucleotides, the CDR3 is TGTGCCAGCAGCTTAGTAGTGGCTGGGGGCTCCTACGAGCAGTACTTC. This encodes CASSLVVAGGSYEQYF.

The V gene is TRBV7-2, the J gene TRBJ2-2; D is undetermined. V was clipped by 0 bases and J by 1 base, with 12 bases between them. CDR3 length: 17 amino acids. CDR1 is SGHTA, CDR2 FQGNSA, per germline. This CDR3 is CASSLALQQKNTGELFF. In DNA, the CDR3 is TGTGCCAGCAGCTTAGCGCTACAACAGAAGAACACCGGGGAGCTGTTTTTT.

CDR3 nucleotides: TGTGCCAGCAGCTTAGCGGGTCAGAACACAGATACGCAGTATTTT. Protein product: CASSLAGQNTDTQYF. This chain links TRBV7-9 with TRBJ2-3; D gene uncertain. This CDR3 is built from 15 residues. The germline V gene has CDR1 SEHNR and CDR2 FQNEAQ (reference sequence). V dropped 0 bases and J dropped 2 bases, with 9 bases sitting between them. Full variable domain (missing parts from reference TRBV7-9 and TRBJ2-3): DTGVSQNPRHKITKRGQNVTFRCDPISEHNRLYWYRQTLGQGPEFLTYFQNEAQLEKSRLLSDRFSAERPKGSFSTLEIQRTEQGDSAMYLCASSLAGQNTDTQYFGPGTRLTVL.

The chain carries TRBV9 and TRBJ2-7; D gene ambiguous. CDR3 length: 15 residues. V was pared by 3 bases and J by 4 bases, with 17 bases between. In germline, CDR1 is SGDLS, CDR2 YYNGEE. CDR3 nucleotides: TGTGCCAGCAGCGGCCGAGACGGCCACCTTTACGAGCAGTACTTC. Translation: CASSGRDGHLYEQYF.

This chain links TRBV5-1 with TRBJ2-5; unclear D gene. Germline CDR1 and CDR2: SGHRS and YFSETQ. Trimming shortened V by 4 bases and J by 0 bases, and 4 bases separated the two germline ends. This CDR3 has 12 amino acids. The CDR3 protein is CASSPDQETQYF. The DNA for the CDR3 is TGCGCCAGCAGCCCGGACCAAGAGACCCAGTACTTC.

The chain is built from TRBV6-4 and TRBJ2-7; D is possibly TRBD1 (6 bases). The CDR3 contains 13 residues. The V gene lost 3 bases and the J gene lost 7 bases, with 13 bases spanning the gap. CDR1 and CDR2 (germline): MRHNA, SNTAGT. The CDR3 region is CASSESSGTEQYF. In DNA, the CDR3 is TGTGCCAGCAGTGAGTCGTCCGGGACAGAGCAGTACTTC.

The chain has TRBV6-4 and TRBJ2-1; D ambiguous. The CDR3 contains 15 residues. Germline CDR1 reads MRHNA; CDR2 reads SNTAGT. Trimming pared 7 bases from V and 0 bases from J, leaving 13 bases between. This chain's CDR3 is CASTQDASSYNEQFF. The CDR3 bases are TGTGCCAGCACTCAGGACGCGAGCTCCTACAATGAGCAGTTCTTC.

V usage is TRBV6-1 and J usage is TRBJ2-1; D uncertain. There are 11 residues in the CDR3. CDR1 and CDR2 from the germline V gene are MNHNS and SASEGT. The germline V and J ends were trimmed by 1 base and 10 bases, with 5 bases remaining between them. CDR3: CASSEVWEQFF. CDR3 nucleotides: TGTGCCAGCAGTGAAGTTTGGGAGCAGTTCTTC.

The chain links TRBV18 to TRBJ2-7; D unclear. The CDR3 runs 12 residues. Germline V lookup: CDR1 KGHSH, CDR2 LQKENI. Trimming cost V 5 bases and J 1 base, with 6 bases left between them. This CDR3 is CASSSQSYEQYF. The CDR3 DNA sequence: TGTGCCAGCTCATCACAATCCTACGAGCAGTACTTC.

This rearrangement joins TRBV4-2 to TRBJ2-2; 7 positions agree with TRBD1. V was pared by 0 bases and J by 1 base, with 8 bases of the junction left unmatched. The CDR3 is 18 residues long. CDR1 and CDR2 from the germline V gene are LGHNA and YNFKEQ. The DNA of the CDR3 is TGTGCCAGCAGCCAAGAGACAGGGTTATGGGTGAACACCGGGGAGCTGTTTTTT. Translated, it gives CASSQETGLWVNTGELFF.

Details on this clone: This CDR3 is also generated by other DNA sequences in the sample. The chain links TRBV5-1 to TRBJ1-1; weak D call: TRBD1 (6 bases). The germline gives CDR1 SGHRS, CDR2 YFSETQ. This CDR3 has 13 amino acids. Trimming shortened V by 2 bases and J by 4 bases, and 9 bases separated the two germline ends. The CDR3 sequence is CASSFRGGTEAFF. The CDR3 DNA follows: TGCGCCAGCAGCTTCAGGGGTGGCACTGAAGCTTTCTTT.

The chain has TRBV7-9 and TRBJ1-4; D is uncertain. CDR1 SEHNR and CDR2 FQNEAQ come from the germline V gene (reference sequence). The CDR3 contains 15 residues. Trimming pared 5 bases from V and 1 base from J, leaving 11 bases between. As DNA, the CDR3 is TGTGCCAGCAGCAACCGATCGGGAACTAATGAAAAACTGTTTTTT. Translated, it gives CASSNRSGTNEKLFF.

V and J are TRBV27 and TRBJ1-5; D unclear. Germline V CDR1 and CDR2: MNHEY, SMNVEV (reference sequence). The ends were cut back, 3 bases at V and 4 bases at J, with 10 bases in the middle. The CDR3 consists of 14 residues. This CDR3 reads CASSFRKQNQPQHF. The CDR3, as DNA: TGTGCCAGCAGTTTTAGGAAGCAAAATCAGCCCCAGCATTTT.

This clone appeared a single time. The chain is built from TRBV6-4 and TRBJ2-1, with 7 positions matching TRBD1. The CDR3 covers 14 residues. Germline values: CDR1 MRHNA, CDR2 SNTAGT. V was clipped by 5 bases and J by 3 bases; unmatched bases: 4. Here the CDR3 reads CASSPDRDYNEQFF. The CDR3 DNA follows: TGTGCCAGCAGTCCCGACAGGGACTACAATGAGCAGTTCTTC.

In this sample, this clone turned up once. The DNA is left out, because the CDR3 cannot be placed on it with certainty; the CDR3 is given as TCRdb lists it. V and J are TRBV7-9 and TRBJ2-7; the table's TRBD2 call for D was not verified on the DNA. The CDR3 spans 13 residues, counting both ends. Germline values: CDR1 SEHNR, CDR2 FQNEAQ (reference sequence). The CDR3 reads CASSLSSSGEQYF.